The 27 T cell receptor beta chains reported below all come from one sample, sequenced in a study of blood T cell repertoires in COVID-19 (dated by TCRdb to the early 2020s). The library was produced with the immunoSEQ multiplex PCR assay. The immuneACCESS repertoire file appears here via TCRdb, limited to in-frame rearrangements. These files lack a portion of the clones; in checked studies, under half of the deficit traces to unresolved V genes, and the cause of the others is not known. The sample yields about 81,000 clones; about 90% were counted once. The ten most abundant clones make up 4.8% of the sample. Sequencing was performed on peripheral blood. The receptors shown here come from a woman aged 80 or over with acute or convalescent COVID-19.

The V call is TRBV6-2 or TRBV6-3, the J call TRBJ2-5; 8 bases map to TRBD1. Unmatched junction bases numbered 13, after V lost 5 bases and J lost 5 bases. Germline assignment: CDR1 MNHEY and CDR2 SVGEGT. This CDR3 contains 16 residues. CDR3 sequence: CASSDVAGGGRETQYF. The CDR3, as DNA: TGTGCCAGCAGTGACGTGGCAGGGGGCGGAAGGGAGACCCAGTACTTC.

This clone appeared once. This chain connects TRBV5-1 to TRBJ1-2, with D perhaps TRBD1 (5 bases). CDR3 length: 13 amino acids. The V gene's germline CDR1 is SGHRS and CDR2 YFSETQ. The V and J ends lost 2 bases and 2 bases respectively, with 7 bases between them. The CDR3 bases are TGCGCCAGCAGCTTTGGGGCGAACTATGGCTACACCTTC. Its protein product is CASSFGANYGYTF. The whole variable domain, remainder taken from reference TRBV5-1 and TRBJ1-2, is KAGVTQTPRYLIKTRGQQVTLSCSPISGHRSVSWYQQTPGQGLQFLFEYFSETQRNKGNFPGRFSGRQFSNSRSEMNVSTLELGDSALYLCASSFGANYGYTFGSGTRLTVV.

This chain connects TRBV3-1 (or the pseudogene TRBV3-2) to TRBJ1-2; D gene ambiguous. The CDR3 runs 13 residues. The germline CDR1 and CDR2 sequences are LGHDT and YNNKEL (reference sequence). V gave up 4 bases and J gave up 8 bases, with 14 bases separating them. CDR3 DNA sequence: TGTGCCAGCAGCCGATTAGGAGCGGCCGGCTACACCTTC. Amino acids: CASSRLGAAGYTF.

The chain uses TRBV7-6 and TRBJ2-1; perhaps TRBD2 as D (6 bases). CDR1 is SGHVS, CDR2 FNYEAQ, per germline. Trimming removed 5 bases from V and 0 bases from J, with 17 bases in between. This CDR3 has 17 residues. The CDR3 bases are TGTGCCAGCAGCCCCCGTCCGGGACTCAGCTCCTACAATGAGCAGTTCTTC. It specifies CASSPRPGLSSYNEQFF.

The rearrangement links TRBV19 to TRBJ2-2; 8 bases line up with TRBD1. Germline CDR1 reads LNHDA; CDR2 reads SQIVND (reference sequence). This CDR3 comprises 16 residues. J gave up 8 bases and V 9 bases, and 17 bases lay outside the gene matches. The CDR3 DNA reads as TGTGCCAGCCGAGCGGCTCAGGGGGCGCTGGGGGGGGAGCTGTTTTTT. Translation: CASRAAQGALGGELFF.

V is TRBV24-1 and J is TRBJ2-5; possible D gene TRBD2, 7 bases. Deletions cut 6 bases from V and 1 base from J, with 11 bases between. The germline CDR1 and CDR2 sequences are KGHDR and SFDVKD. This CDR3 has 14 amino acids. The CDR3 sequence is CATSKGGGQETQYF. For the CDR3, the DNA is TGTGCCACCAGTAAGGGGGGGGGCCAAGAGACCCAGTACTTC.

This clone appeared a few times. The chain employs TRBV7-2 and TRBJ2-1; tentatively, D is TRBD2 (5 bases). Deletions cut 5 bases from V and 5 bases from J, with 13 bases between. CDR1 and CDR2 (germline): SGHTA, FQGNSA. The CDR3 has 14 residues. CDR3 DNA: TGTGCCAGCAGCGGCCACGGACTGAACAATGAGCAGTTCTTC. As protein: CASSGHGLNNEQFF.

This chain connects TRBV11-2 to TRBJ2-7; 7 bases match TRBD1. After removal of 5 bases from V and 3 bases from J, the junction contained 4 bases not matched to a gene. Germline values: CDR1 SGHAT, CDR2 FQNNGV. The CDR3 covers 13 residues. Written as DNA, the CDR3 is TGTGCCAGCAGCCCTGGACAGGTCTACGAGCAGTACTTC. This encodes CASSPGQVYEQYF. Together with reference TRBV11-2 and TRBJ2-7, the CDR3 gives the full variable domain: EAGVAQSPRYKIIEKRQSVAFWCNPISGHATLYWYQQILGQGPKLLIQFQNNGVVDDSQLPKDRFSAERLKGVDSTLKIQPAKLEDSAVYLCASSPGQVYEQYFGPGTRLTVT.

This clone was seen more than once but under ten times. This chain connects TRBV6-2 or TRBV6-3 to TRBJ2-2; TRBD1 agrees at 9 bases. The J segment lost 2 bases and the V segment lost 6 bases, leaving 10 bases of the junction unmatched. The CDR3 contains 17 residues. Germline lookup yields CDR1 MNHEY and CDR2 SVGEGT. CDR3 loop: CASSSDRGGLNTGELFF. The CDR3 coding sequence is TGTGCCAGCAGCTCGGACAGGGGAGGGTTAAACACCGGGGAGCTGTTTTTT.

The CDR3 DNA follows: TGTGCCAGCAGTCCTCTGGACAGGATCTACGAGCAGTACTTC. This sequence encodes CASSPLDRIYEQYF. The chain uses TRBV11-1 and TRBJ2-7, with TRBD1 identical over 7 bases. CDR1 SGHAT and CDR2 FQDESV come from the germline V gene (reference sequence). The CDR3 is 14 residues long. J lost 3 bases, V lost 6 bases, and 8 bases had no gene match.

The chain uses TRBV11-2 and TRBJ1-5; 9 positions match TRBD1. V lost 1 base, J lost 8 bases, and 3 bases stayed unmatched. CDR1 and CDR2 (germline): SGHAT, FQNNGV. There are 14 residues in the CDR3. In DNA, the CDR3 is TGTGCCAGCAGCTTAGGGGACAGGGTTGAGCCCCAGCATTTT. It encodes CASSLGDRVEPQHF.

This chain uses TRBV5-8 with TRBJ2-7; 7 nucleotides align to TRBD1. Germline CDR1 reads SGHTS; CDR2 reads YDEGEE. V dropped 7 bases and J dropped 1; count of bases not matched to a gene: 5. CDR3 length: 13 amino acids. The CDR3 sequence is CASVHRGSYEQYF. CDR3 DNA: TGTGCCAGCGTCCACAGGGGTTCCTACGAGCAGTACTTC.

The chain is built from TRBV6-5 and TRBJ2-2; 13 nucleotides line up with TRBD2. CDR3 size: 15 residues. Germline values: CDR1 MNHEY, CDR2 SVGAGI. V trimming: 6 bases; J trimming: 5 bases; junction bases outside the gene matches: 3. CDR3 sequence (DNA): TGTGCCAGCAGCCCGGGACTAGCGGGGACCGGGGAGCTGTTTTTT. Protein product: CASSPGLAGTGELFF.

The chain combines TRBV6-2 or TRBV6-3 with TRBJ2-3; TRBD2 is a possible D gene (6 bases). The germline V gene has CDR1 MNHEY and CDR2 SVGEGT. Trimming cost V 2 bases and J 3 bases, with 9 bases left between them. The CDR3 has 14 residues. Here the CDR3 DNA reads TGTGCCAGCAGTTACGGCGGGATAACAGATACGCAGTATTTT. Its translation: CASSYGGITDTQYF.

This chain joins TRBV19 and TRBJ2-1, with D tentatively TRBD2 (6 bases). The CDR3 spans 15 residues. Trimming removed 4 bases from V and 4 bases from J, with 14 bases in between. CDR1 and CDR2 (germline): LNHDA, SQIVND (reference sequence). For the CDR3, the DNA is TGTGCCAGTAGTAACGGACTAAGGGATTACAATGAGCAGTTCTTC. Its protein is CASSNGLRDYNEQFF. Variable domain in full (rest from reference TRBV19 and TRBJ2-1): DGGITQSPKYLFRKEGQNVTLSCEQNLNHDAMYWYRQDPGQGLRLIYYSQIVNDFQKGDIAEGYSVSREKKESFPLTVTSAQKNPTAFYLCASSNGLRDYNEQFFGPGTRLTVL.

The rearrangement uses TRBV3-1 (or the pseudogene TRBV3-2) and TRBJ1-6; 8 positions agree with TRBD1. The germline V gene has CDR1 LGHDT and CDR2 YNNKEL (reference sequence). This CDR3 has 16 amino acids. Losses at the gene ends were 5 bases for V and 6 bases for J; bases not matched to a gene: 9. Written as DNA, the CDR3 is TGTGCCAGCAGCTCGACAGGGGTTCCCCTTAATTCACCCCTCCACTTT. Its protein is CASSSTGVPLNSPLHF.

This clone has a single count. The chain is built from TRBV5-1 and TRBJ2-7, with 7 nucleotides matching TRBD1. The germline V gene has CDR1 SGHRS and CDR2 YFSETQ. V shed 2 bases, J shed 4 bases, and the junction held 6 bases outside the gene matches. The CDR3 extends over 14 amino acids. The CDR3 DNA follows: TGCGCCAGCAGCTTCCGGGGACAGACGTACGAGCAGTACTTC. Protein product: CASSFRGQTYEQYF.

The chain uses TRBV6-5 and TRBJ2-4; possibly TRBD1 for D (5 bases). Trimming pared 4 bases from V and 0 bases from J, leaving 10 bases between. CDR3 length: 15 amino acids. CDR1 MNHEY and CDR2 SVGAGI come from the germline V gene. The CDR3 nucleotides read TGTGCCAGCAGTTCCAGGGCCATAGCCAAAAACATTCAGTACTTC. Translation: CASSSRAIAKNIQYF.

The chain has TRBV4-2 and TRBJ1-5; D gene uncertain. Germline V CDR1 and CDR2: LGHNA, YNFKEQ. The CDR3 consists of 13 residues. V was pared by 1 base and J by 7 bases, with 8 bases between. The CDR3 loop reads CASSQGMGQPQHF. The CDR3 DNA follows: TGTGCCAGCAGCCAAGGGATGGGCCAGCCCCAGCATTTT.

This clone appeared a single time. The chain joins TRBV7-2 to TRBJ1-3; D call uncertain. Trimming took off 1 base at V and 2 bases at J, with 12 bases between the two ends. The CDR3 is 16 amino acids. Germline CDR1 reads SGHTA; CDR2 reads FQGNSA. CDR3 sequence: CASSLGPRGTGNTIYF. CDR3 DNA sequence: TGTGCCAGCAGCTTAGGGCCGCGAGGAACTGGAAACACCATATATTTT.

The rearrangement links TRBV27 to TRBJ2-7, with D possibly being TRBD2 (6 bases). This CDR3 spans 13 amino acids. Trimming removed 5 bases at V and 2 bases at J, with 10 bases between. Germline-derived CDR1 and CDR2 are MNHEY and SMNVEV (reference sequence). This CDR3 is CASSRRETYEQYF. The CDR3 DNA follows: TGTGCCAGCAGTAGGAGGGAAACCTACGAGCAGTACTTC.

This clone showed up just a few times. V is TRBV4-1 and J is TRBJ2-1; 7 bases map to TRBD2. Germline V gene data show CDR1 as MGHRA and CDR2 as YSYEKL. This CDR3 spans 16 amino acids. V trimming: 1 base; J trimming: 1 base; junction bases outside the gene matches: 4. The CDR3: CASSQVDGGSYNEQFF. CDR3 in DNA: TGCGCCAGCAGCCAAGTTGACGGGGGGTCCTACAATGAGCAGTTCTTC.

The chain combines TRBV2 with TRBJ1-5; 10 positions match TRBD1. V lost 4 bases to trimming and J lost 6 bases; unmatched junction nucleotides: 6. Germline loops: CDR1 SNHLY, CDR2 FYNNEI. The CDR3 loop spans 15 amino acids. Here the CDR3 reads CASSATGGSGQPQHF. CDR3 DNA: TGTGCCAGCAGTGCGACAGGGGGCTCCGGTCAGCCCCAGCATTTT.

CDR3 coding DNA: TGTGCCAGCAATACAGGGGCCCTACGGCCTGGGGCCAACGTCCTGACTTTC. Encoded protein: CASNTGALRPGANVLTF. The genes are TRBV2 and TRBJ2-6; 7 bases align to TRBD1. This CDR3 spans 17 amino acids. V dropped 7 bases and J dropped 2; count of bases not matched to a gene: 11. CDR1 and CDR2 from the germline V gene are SNHLY and FYNNEI.

J is TRBJ1-1 and V is TRBV7-3; maybe TRBD1 (5 bases). Germline loops: CDR1 SGHTA, CDR2 FQGTGA. The length of the CDR3 is 13 residues. The V and J ends lost 3 bases and 1 base respectively, with 6 bases between them. The CDR3 DNA sequence: TGTGCCAGCAGCTTCAGGGCGAACACTGAAGCTTTCTTT. This codes for CASSFRANTEAFF. The variable domain in full, completed from reference TRBV7-3 and TRBJ1-1, reads GAGVSQTPSNKVTEKGKYVELRCDPISGHTALYWYRQSLGQGPEFLIYFQGTGAADDSGLPNDRFFAVRPEGSVSTLKIQRTERGDSAVYLCASSFRANTEAFFGQGTRLTVV.

This chain joins TRBV30 and TRBJ1-1; the D gene is possibly TRBD1 (5 bases). Per germline, CDR1 GTSNPN and CDR2 SVGIG (reference sequence). CDR3 length equals 12 residues. Trimming cost V 1 base and J 4 bases, with 7 bases left between them. The CDR3 DNA reads TGTGCCTGGAGTGGGGGGGGCACTGAAGCTTTCTTT. Translated, it gives CAWSGGGTEAFF.

The rearrangement joins TRBV7-2 to TRBJ2-3; 8 nucleotides align to TRBD1. The CDR3 is 14 amino acids. V was clipped by 3 bases and J by 6 bases; unmatched bases: 5. Per the germline V gene, CDR1 is SGHTA and CDR2 is FQGNSA. CDR3 coding DNA: TGTGCCAGCAGCTTTAGTCAGGGGGCTGATACGCAGTATTTT. Amino acid sequence: CASSFSQGADTQYF.